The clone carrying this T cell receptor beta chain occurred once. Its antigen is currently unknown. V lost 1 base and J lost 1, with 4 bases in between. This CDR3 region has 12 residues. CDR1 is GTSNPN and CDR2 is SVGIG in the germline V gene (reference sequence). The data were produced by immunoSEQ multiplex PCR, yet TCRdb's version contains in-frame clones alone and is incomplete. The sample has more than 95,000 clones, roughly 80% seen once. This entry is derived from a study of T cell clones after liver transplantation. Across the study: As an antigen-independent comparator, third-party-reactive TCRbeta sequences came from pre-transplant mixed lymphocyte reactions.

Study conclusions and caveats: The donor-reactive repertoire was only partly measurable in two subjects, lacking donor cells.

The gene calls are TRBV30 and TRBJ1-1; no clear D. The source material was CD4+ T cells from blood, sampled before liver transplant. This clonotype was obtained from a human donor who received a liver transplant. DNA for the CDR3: TGTGCCTGGAGTGACTCGAACACTGAAGCTTTCTTT. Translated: CAWSDSNTEAFF.